A selection of T cell receptor beta chains follows, all from one sample in a study of shared clonotypes between healthy human individuals. Sequenced by immunoSEQ multiplex PCR; TCRdb stores in-frame clones only, minus some. Seen here are millions of clones, roughly 93% observed once, and the top ten hold 0.39%. Material: naive CD4+ T cells from PBMCs. All receptors come from a man between 18 and 35 years old in good health. Some clones in this sample may be carry-over from other donors' samples. Each CDR3 is given with its conserved first and last residue. A D gene is named only where the DNA matches it firmly. Expanded clones are given a class, and other clones once, few, many or no size at all.

V gene	J gene	CDR3 length	D gene	clone size	CDR3 protein	CDR3 DNA
TRBV6-1	TRBJ1-4	15	.	.	CASSEAGRFNEKLFF	TGTGCCAGCAGTGAGGCGGGACGGTTCAATGAAAAACTGTTTTTT
TRBV7-6	TRBJ2-1	15	TRBD2	.	CASSIAGGPGDEQFF	TGTGCCAGCAGCATAGCGGGAGGGCCTGGCGATGAGCAGTTCTTC
TRBV5-1	TRBJ2-3	15	.	.	CASSSSGQSTDTQYF	TGCGCCAGCAGCTCGTCGGGACAAAGCACAGATACGCAGTATTTT
TRBV7-6	TRBJ1-1	14	.	.	CASSTLGGFPEAFF	TGTGCCAGCAGCACGCTGGGGGGTTTCCCTGAAGCTTTCTTT
TRBV7-2	TRBJ2-7	16	TRBD2	.	CASSLAEGLVPYEQYF	TGTGCCAGCAGCTTAGCGGAGGGACTAGTCCCCTACGAGCAGTACTTC
TRBV19	TRBJ2-7	14	.	.	CATSTPGLQYEQYF	TGTGCCACCTCAACCCCGGGTCTGCAATACGAGCAGTACTTC
TRBV28	TRBJ1-2	13	.	.	CASSLKPNYGYTF	TGTGCCAGCAGTTTAAAACCGAACTATGGCTACACCTTC
TRBV28	TRBJ1-4	14	.	.	CASSLGGVREKLFF	TGTGCCAGCAGCTTAGGGGGGGTAAGGGAAAAACTGTTTTTT
TRBV2	TRBJ2-3	14	.	once	CATAFGGRTDTQYF	TGTGCCACCGCATTCGGGGGCCGCACAGATACGCAGTATTTT
TRBV29-1	TRBJ2-3	14	TRBD2	once	CSVGAGASPDTQYF	TGCAGCGTCGGAGCGGGAGCTTCCCCAGATACGCAGTATTTT
TRBV7-9	TRBJ2-5	13	.	.	CASSPQVGETQYF	TGTGCCAGCAGTCCCCAGGTGGGAGAGACCCAGTACTTC
TRBV19	TRBJ2-3	16	TRBD1	.	CASRTIGQGDQDTQYF	TGTGCCAGTAGGACGATCGGACAGGGGGATCAAGATACGCAGTATTTT
TRBV2	TRBJ1-5	15	TRBD1	.	CASSPQGFVTQPQHF	TGTGCCAGCAGTCCACAGGGGTTTGTCACTCAGCCCCAGCATTTT
TRBV6-5	TRBJ2-1	15	.	once	CASSPDGLSYNEQFF	TGTGCCAGCAGCCCGGACGGGCTCTCCTACAATGAGCAGTTCTTC
TRBV27	TRBJ1-2	17	TRBD1	.	CASSPRTGLRVNLGYTF	TGTGCCAGCAGTCCCAGGACAGGGTTACGCGTAAATCTTGGCTACACCTTC
TRBV28	TRBJ2-2	14	TRBD2	once	CASSRSGGDGELFF	TGTGCCAGCTCTCGATCGGGGGGGGACGGGGAGCTGTTTTTT
TRBV2	TRBJ1-2	15	.	.	CASSEAGRSLYGYTF	TGTGCCAGCAGTGAAGCGGGACGGTCCCTCTATGGCTACACCTTC
TRBV11-3	TRBJ2-7	14	.	.	CASSSRTSSREQYF	TGTGCCAGCAGCTCCAGGACATCGAGCCGCGAGCAGTACTTC
TRBV10-3	TRBJ1-1	13	.	.	CAIRGIEVTEAFF	TGTGCCATCAGGGGTATTGAGGTCACTGAAGCTTTCTTT
TRBV10-1	TRBJ2-1	16	.	.	CASSEQGISSYNEQFF	TGCGCCAGCAGTGAGCAAGGCATTAGCTCCTACAATGAGCAGTTCTTC
TRBV2	TRBJ2-5	15	.	.	CASSERRYESETQYF	TGTGCCAGCAGTGAACGGCGGTACGAGTCGGAGACCCAGTACTTC
TRBV27	TRBJ2-7	14	TRBD1	.	CASSPWDRKNEQYF	TGTGCCAGCAGTCCCTGGGACAGGAAAAACGAGCAGTACTTC
TRBV6-6	TRBJ2-5	12	.	.	CASSGGAETQYF	TGTGCCAGCAGTGGAGGGGCTGAGACCCAGTACTTC
TRBV18	TRBJ1-2	18	TRBD1	.	CASSPISSGTGLNYGYTF	TGTGCCAGCTCACCAATCTCCTCCGGGACAGGGCTGAACTATGGCTACACCTTC
TRBV14	TRBJ1-1	13	.	once	CASSQGRETEAFF	TGTGCCAGCAGCCAGGGGAGGGAGACTGAAGCTTTCTTT
TRBV29-1	TRBJ2-5	12	.	.	CSSLVNQETQYF	TGCAGCTCCCTGGTCAACCAAGAGACCCAGTACTTC
TRBV6-5	TRBJ2-5	13	TRBD1	.	CASSGTVQETQYF	TGTGCCAGCAGTGGGACAGTCCAAGAGACCCAGTACTTC
TRBV7-2	TRBJ1-1	14	.	.	CASSSMGGDTEAFF	TGTGCCAGCAGCTCCATGGGGGGGGACACTGAAGCTTTCTTT
TRBV2	TRBJ1-1	12	.	few	CASSGSNTEAFF	TGTGCCAGCAGTGGGTCGAACACTGAAGCTTTCTTT
TRBV30	TRBJ2-7	13	.	.	CAWNTQGYYEQYF	TGTGCCTGGAATACGCAGGGTTACTACGAGCAGTACTTC
TRBV5-1	TRBJ2-2	15	.	.	CASSPGRGPPGELFF	TGCGCCAGCAGCCCCGGGAGGGGGCCTCCCGGGGAGCTGTTTTTT